This TCR beta chain was recorded in a study of blood T cell repertoires in COVID-19. Whole-study context: The United States, Italy and Spain supplied acute and convalescent COVID-19 samples. PBMCs, B-cell-depleted T cells, or T cells were the source of the cDNA or gDNA that made up the material.

V lost 6 bases, J lost 10 bases, and 19 bases lay in between. Per the germline V gene, CDR1 is SNHLY and CDR2 is FYNNEI. This CDR3 is built from 15 residues. Data came from immunoSEQ multiplex PCR; TCRdb stores just in-frame clones and leaves some out. This table has 200,000 to 250,000 clones, roughly 84% appearing once. Material for sequencing was peripheral blood. The chain has TRBV2 and TRBJ1-6, with TRBD1 as a possible D gene (5 bases). The clonotype was recovered from a woman older than 75 with acute or convalescent COVID-19. The CDR3 nucleotides are TGTGCCAGCAGCGGGGGAAGACATGGACGCTCACCCCTCCACTTT. This encodes CASSGGRHGRSPLHF.